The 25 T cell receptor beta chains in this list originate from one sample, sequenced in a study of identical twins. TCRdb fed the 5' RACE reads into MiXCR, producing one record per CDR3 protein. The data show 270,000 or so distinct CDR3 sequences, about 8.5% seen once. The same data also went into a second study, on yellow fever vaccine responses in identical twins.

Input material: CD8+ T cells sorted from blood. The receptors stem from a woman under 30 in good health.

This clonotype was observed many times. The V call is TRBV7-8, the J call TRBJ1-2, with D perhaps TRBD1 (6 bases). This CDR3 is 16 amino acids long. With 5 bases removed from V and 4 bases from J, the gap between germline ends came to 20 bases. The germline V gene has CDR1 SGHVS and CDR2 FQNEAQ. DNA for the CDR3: TGTGCCAGCAGCCCAGCCAGGGGTCCAGGGCGCTATGGCTACACCTTC. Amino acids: CASSPARGPGRYGYTF.

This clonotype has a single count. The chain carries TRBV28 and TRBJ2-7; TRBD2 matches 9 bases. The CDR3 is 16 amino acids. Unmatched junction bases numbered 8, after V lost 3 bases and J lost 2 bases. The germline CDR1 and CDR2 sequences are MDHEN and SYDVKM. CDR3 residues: CASSFQGGRGTYEQYF. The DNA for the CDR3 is TGTGCCAGCAGTTTCCAGGGCGGGAGGGGCACCTACGAGCAGTACTTC. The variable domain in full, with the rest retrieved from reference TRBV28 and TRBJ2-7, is DVKVTQSSRYLVKRTGEKVFLECVQDMDHENMFWYRQDPGLGLRLIYFSYDVKMKEKGDIPEGYSVSREKKERFSLILESASTNQTSMYLCASSFQGGRGTYEQYFGPGTRLTVT.

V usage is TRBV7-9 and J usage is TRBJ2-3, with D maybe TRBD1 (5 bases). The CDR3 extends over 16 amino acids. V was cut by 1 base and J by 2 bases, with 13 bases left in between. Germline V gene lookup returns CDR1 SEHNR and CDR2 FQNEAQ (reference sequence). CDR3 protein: CASSLVGVEPTDTQYF. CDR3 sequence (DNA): TGTGCCAGCAGCTTAGTAGGGGTGGAGCCCACAGATACGCAGTATTTT.

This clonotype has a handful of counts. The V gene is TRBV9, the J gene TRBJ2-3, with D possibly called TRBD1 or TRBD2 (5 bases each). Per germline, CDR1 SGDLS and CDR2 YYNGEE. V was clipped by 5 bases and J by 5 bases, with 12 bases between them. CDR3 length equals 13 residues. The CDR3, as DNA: TGTGCCAGCAGGGGGACCCCGGTAGATACGCAGTATTTT. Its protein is CASRGTPVDTQYF.

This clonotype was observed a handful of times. The CDR3: CASSQATSGELAKNIQYF. Written as DNA, the CDR3 is TGTGCCAGCAGCCAGGCGACTAGCGGGGAACTAGCCAAAAACATTCAGTACTTC. The chain couples TRBV3-1 to TRBJ2-4, with 11 bases fitting TRBD2. Germline CDR1 LGHDT, CDR2 YNNKEL (reference sequence). The CDR3 is made up of 18 amino acids. The V and J ends lost 3 bases and 0 bases, in that order; junction bases with no gene match: 7. The variable domain in full, with the rest retrieved from reference TRBV3-1 and TRBJ2-4, is DTAVSQTPKYLVTQMGNDKSIKCEQNLGHDTMYWYKQDSKKFLKIMFSYNNKELIINETVPNRFSPKSPDKAHLNLHINSLELGDSAVYFCASSQATSGELAKNIQYFGAGTRLSVL.

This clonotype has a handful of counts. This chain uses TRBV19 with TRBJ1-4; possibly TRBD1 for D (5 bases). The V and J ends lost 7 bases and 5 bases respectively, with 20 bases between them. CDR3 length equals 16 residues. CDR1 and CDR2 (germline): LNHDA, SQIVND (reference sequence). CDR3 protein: CASTATYRNPNEKLFF. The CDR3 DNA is TGTGCCAGTACCGCGACTTACAGGAATCCGAATGAAAAACTGTTTTTT.

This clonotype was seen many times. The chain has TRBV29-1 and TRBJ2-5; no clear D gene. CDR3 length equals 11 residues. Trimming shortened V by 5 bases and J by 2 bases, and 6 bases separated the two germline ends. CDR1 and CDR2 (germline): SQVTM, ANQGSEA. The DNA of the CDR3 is TGCAGCGTTCAACAGCAAGAGACCCAGTACTTC. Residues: CSVQQQETQYF.

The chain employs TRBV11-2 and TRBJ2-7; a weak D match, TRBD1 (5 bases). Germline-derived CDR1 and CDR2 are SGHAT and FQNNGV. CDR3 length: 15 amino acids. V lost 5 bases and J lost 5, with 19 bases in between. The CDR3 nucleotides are TGTGCCAGCAGCCCGGAGCAGGGCCTTCTGGACGAGCAGTACTTC. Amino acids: CASSPEQGLLDEQYF.

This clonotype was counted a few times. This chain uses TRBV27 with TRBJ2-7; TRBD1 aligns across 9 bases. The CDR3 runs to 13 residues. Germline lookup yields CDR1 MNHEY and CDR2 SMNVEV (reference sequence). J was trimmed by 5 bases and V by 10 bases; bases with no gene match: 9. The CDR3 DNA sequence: TGTGCCACCCAACCGGGACAGGGCCACGAGCAGTACTTC. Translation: CATQPGQGHEQYF.

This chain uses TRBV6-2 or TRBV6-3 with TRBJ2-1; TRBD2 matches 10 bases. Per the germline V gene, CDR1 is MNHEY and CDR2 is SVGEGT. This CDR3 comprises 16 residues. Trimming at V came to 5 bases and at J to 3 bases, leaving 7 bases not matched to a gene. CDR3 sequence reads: CASSPQRGGYYNEQFF. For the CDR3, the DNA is TGTGCCAGCAGTCCCCAGCGGGGGGGGTACTACAATGAGCAGTTCTTC.

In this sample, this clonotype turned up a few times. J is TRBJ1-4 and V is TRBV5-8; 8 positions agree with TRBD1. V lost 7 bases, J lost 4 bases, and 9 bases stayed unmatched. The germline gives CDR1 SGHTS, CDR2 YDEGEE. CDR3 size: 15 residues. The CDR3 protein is CASLPGQDNNEKLFF. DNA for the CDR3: TGTGCCAGCCTACCGGGACAGGACAATAATGAAAAACTGTTTTTT.

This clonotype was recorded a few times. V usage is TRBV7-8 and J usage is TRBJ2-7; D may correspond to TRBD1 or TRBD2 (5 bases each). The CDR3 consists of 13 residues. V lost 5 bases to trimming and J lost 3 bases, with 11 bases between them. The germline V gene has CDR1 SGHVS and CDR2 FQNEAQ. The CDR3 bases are TGTGCCAGCAGCCTTTGGGACGGCTACGAGCAGTACTTC. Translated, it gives CASSLWDGYEQYF.

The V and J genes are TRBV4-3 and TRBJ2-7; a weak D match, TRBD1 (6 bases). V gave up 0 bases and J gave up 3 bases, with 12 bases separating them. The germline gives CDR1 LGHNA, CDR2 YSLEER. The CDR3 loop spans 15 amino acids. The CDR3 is CASSQDTDRFYEQYF. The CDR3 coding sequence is TGCGCCAGCAGCCAAGATACGGACAGATTCTACGAGCAGTACTTC.

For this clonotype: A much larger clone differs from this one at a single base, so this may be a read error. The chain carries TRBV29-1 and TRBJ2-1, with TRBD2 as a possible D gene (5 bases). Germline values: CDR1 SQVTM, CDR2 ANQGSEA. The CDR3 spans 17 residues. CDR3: CCASEFGRRSSYNEQFF. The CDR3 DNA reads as TGCTGTGCTAGTGAATTTGGGCGGAGGAGCTCCTACAATGAGCAGTTCTTC.

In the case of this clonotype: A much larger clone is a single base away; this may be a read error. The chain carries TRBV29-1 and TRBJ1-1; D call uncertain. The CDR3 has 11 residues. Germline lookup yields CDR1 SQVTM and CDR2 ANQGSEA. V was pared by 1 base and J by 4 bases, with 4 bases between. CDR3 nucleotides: TGCAGCGTTGAAGTCGCCACTGAAGCTTTCTTT. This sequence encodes CSVEVATEAFF. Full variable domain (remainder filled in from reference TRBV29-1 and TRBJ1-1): SAVISQKPSRDICQRGTSLTIQCQVDSQVTMMFWYRQQPGQSLTLIATANQGSEATYESGFVIDKFPISRPNLTFSTLTVSNMSPEDSSIYLCSVEVATEAFFGQGTRLTVV.

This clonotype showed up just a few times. This chain's CDR3 is CASSESASNTGELFF. CDR3 DNA sequence: TGTGCCAGCAGTGAATCGGCAAGTAACACCGGGGAGCTGTTTTTT. The rearrangement links TRBV25-1 to TRBJ2-2; D unresolved. CDR3 length: 15 amino acids. Germline V gene lookup returns CDR1 MGHDK and CDR2 SYGVNS. Trimming cost V 1 base and J 2 bases, with 8 bases left between them.

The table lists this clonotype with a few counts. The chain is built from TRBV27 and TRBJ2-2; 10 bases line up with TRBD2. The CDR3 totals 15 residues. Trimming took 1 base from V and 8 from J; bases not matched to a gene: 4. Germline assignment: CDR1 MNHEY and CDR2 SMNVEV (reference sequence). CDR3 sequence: CASSLWTSGSGELFF. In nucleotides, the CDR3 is TGTGCCAGCAGTTTATGGACTAGCGGATCAGGGGAGCTGTTTTTT.

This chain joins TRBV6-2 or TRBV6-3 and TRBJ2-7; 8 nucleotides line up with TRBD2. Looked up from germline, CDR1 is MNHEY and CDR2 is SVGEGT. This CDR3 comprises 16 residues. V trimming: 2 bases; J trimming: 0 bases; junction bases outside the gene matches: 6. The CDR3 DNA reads TGTGCCAGCAGTTACGTCTATAGCGGGGACTCCTACGAGCAGTACTTC. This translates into CASSYVYSGDSYEQYF.

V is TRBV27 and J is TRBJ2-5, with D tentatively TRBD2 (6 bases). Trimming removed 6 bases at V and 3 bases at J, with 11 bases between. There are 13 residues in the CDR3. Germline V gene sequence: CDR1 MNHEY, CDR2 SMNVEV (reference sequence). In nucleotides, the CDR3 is TGTGCCAGCAGGAGTACGGGGGAAGAGACCCAGTACTTC. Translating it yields CASRSTGEETQYF.

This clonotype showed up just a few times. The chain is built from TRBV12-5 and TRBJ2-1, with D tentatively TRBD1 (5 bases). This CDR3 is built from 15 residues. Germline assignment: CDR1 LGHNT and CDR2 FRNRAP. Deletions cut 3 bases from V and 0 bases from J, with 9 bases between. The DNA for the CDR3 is TGTGCTAGTGGTTTTCGGCAGGGCTCCTACAATGAGCAGTTCTTC. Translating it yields CASGFRQGSYNEQFF.

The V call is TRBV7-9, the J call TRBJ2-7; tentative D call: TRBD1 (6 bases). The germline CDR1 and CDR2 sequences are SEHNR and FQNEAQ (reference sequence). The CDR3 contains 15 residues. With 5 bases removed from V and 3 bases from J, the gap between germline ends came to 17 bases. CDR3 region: CASSPGDRFYYEQYF. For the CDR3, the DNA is TGTGCCAGCAGCCCAGGAGACAGGTTCTACTACGAGCAGTACTTC.

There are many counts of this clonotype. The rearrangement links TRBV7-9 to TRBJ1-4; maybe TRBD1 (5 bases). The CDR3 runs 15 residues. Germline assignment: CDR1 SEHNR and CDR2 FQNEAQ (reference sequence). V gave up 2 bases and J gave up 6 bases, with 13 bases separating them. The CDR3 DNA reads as TGTGCCAGCAGCTTAACAGGTCTCCCGGATGAAAAACTGTTTTTT. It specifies CASSLTGLPDEKLFF.

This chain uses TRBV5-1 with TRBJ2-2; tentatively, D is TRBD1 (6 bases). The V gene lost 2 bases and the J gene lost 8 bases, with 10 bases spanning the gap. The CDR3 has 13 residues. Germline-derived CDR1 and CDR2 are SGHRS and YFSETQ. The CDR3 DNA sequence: TGCGCCAGCAGCTTAACAGGGTATGGGGAGCTGTTTTTT. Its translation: CASSLTGYGELFF.

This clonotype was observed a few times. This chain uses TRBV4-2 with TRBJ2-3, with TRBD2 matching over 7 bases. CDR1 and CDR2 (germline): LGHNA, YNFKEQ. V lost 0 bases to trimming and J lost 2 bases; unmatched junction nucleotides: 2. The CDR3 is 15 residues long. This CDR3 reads CASSQDGDYTDTQYF. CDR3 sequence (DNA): TGTGCCAGCAGCCAAGATGGGGACTACACAGATACGCAGTATTTT.

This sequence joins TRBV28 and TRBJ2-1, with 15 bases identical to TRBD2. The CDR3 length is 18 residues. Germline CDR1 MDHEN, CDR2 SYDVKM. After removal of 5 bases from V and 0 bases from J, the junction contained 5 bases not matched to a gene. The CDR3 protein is CASSGLAGGRSSYNEQFF. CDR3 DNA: TGTGCCAGCAGTGGACTAGCGGGAGGGCGGAGCTCCTACAATGAGCAGTTCTTC. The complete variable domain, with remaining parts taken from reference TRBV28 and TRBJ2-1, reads DVKVTQSSRYLVKRTGEKVFLECVQDMDHENMFWYRQDPGLGLRLIYFSYDVKMKEKGDIPEGYSVSREKKERFSLILESASTNQTSMYLCASSGLAGGRSSYNEQFFGPGTRLTVL.